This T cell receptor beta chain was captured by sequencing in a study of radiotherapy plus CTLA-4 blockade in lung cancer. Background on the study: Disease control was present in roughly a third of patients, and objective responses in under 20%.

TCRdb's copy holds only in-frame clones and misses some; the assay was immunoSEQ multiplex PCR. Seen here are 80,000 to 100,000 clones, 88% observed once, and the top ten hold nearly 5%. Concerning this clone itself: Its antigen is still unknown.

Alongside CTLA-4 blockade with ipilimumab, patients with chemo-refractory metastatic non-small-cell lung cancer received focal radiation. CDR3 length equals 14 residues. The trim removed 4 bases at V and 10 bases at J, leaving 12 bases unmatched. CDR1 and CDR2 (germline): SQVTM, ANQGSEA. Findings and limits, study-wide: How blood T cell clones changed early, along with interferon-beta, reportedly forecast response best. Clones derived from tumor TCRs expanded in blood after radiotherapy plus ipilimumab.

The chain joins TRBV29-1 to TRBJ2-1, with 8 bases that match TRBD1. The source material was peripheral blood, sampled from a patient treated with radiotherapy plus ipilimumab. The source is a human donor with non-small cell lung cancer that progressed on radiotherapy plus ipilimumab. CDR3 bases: TGCAGCGTTGGAAGTGGTCAGGGGGCTCGAGAGCAGTTCTTC. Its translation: CSVGSGQGAREQFF.